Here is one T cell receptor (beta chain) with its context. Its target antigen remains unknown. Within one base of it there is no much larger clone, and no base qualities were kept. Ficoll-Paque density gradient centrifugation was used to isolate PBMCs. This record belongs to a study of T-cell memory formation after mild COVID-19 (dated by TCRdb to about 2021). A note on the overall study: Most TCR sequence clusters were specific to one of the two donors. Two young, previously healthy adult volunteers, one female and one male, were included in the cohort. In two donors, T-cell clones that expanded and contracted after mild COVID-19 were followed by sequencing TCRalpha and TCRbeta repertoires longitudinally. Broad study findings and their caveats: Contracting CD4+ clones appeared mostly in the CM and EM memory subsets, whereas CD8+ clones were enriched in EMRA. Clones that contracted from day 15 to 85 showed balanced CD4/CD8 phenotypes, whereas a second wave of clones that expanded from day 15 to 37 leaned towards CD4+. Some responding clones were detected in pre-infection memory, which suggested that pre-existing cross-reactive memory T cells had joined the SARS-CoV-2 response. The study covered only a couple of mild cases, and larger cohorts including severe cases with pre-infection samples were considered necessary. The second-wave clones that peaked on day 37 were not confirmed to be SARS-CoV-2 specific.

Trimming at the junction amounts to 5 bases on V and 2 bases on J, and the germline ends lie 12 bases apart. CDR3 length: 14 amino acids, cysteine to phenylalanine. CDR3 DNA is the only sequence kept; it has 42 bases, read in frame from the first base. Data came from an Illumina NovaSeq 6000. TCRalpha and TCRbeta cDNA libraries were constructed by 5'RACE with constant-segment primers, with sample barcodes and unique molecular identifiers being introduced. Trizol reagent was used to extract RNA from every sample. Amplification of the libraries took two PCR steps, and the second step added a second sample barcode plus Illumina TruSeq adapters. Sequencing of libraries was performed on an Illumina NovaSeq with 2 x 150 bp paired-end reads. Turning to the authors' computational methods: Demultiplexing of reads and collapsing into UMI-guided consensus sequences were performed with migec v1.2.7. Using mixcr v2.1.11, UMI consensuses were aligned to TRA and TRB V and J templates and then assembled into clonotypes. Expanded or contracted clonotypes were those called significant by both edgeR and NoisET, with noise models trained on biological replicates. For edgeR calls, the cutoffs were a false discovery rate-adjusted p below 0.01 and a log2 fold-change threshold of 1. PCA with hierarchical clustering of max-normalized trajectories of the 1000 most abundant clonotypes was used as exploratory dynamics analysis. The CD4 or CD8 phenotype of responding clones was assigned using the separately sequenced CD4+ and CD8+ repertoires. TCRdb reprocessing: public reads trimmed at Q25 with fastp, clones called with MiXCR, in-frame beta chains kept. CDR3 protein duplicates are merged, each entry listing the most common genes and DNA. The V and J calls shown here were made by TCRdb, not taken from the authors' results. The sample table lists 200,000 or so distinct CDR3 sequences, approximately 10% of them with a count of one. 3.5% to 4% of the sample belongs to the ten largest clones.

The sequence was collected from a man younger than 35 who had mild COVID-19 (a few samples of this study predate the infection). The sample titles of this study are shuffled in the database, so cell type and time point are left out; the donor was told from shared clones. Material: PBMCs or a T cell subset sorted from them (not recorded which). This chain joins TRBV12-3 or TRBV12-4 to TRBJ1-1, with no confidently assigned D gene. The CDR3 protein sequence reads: CASSLQLFNTEAFF. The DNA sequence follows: TGTGCCAGCAGTCTACAGCTATTTAACACTGAAGCTTTCTTT.